These 32 T cell receptor beta chains share one sample of origin, sequenced in a study of graft-versus-host responses after intestinal transplantation. Generated by immunoSEQ multiplex PCR, the TCRdb table keeps only in-frame clones and is missing some. The sample holds just under 85,000 clones, around 90% seen once. No antigen is known for these receptors. The sample here was unstimulated CD8+ T cells sorted from spleen or lymph node cells, taken before transplant. The origin of the receptors is a human donor who was the organ donor for an intestinal transplant.

The chain joins TRBV5-5 to TRBJ1-1; D ambiguous. This CDR3 has 12 residues. Germline loops: CDR1 SGHKS, CDR2 YYEKEE (reference sequence). V was pared by 5 bases and J by 1 base, with 6 bases between. The CDR3 nucleotides are TGTGCCAGCAGTTACCCGAACACTGAAGCTTTCTTT. This codes for CASSYPNTEAFF.

The chain recombines TRBV5-4 with TRBJ1-1; tentatively, D is TRBD1 (5 bases). Germline V gene lookup returns CDR1 SGHNT and CDR2 YYREEE (reference sequence). The V end was cut by 5 bases, the J end by 5 bases, with 16 bases between. The CDR3 spans 14 residues. CDR3 region: CASRDRGRGTEAFF. The CDR3 nucleotides are TGTGCCAGCAGAGACAGAGGGCGGGGTACTGAAGCTTTCTTT.

On this clone: The junction differs from germline at one of its ends, possibly a read error. The chain employs TRBV9 and TRBJ1-1; no firm D call. This CDR3 spans 14 amino acids. The V gene's germline CDR1 is SGDLS and CDR2 YYNGEE. The CDR3 nucleotides read TGTGCCAGCAGTCGACAACACGGGAACCCTGAAGCTTTCTTT. The encoded protein is CASSRQHGNPEAFF. Filled out from reference TRBV9 and TRBJ1-1, the complete variable domain reads DSGVTQTPKHLITATGQRVTLRCSPRSGDLSVYWYQQSLDQGLQFLIQYYNGEERAKGNILERFSAQQFPDLHSELNLSSLELGDSALYFCASSRQHGNPEAFFGQGTRLTVV.

This clone was counted a single time. This chain joins TRBV25-1 and TRBJ2-3, with unresolved D. Trimming shortened V by 7 bases and J by 2 bases, and 16 bases separated the two germline ends. CDR1 MGHDK and CDR2 SYGVNS come from the germline V gene. The CDR3 covers 15 residues. The CDR3 loop reads CASKPPALYTDTQYF. The DNA of the CDR3 is TGTGCCAGCAAGCCCCCCGCCCTCTACACAGATACGCAGTATTTT.

The chain recombines TRBV7-6 with TRBJ2-1; 12 bases are shared with TRBD2. This CDR3 has 16 residues. Germline-derived CDR1 and CDR2 are SGHVS and FNYEAQ. V lost 5 bases, J lost 9 bases, and 11 bases stayed unmatched. The CDR3 nucleotides read TGTGCCAGCAGCCAACCACTAGCGGGGGGACCGGGTGAGCAGTTCTTC. It translates to CASSQPLAGGPGEQFF.

This chain links TRBV11-2 with TRBJ2-7, with D unresolved. V was cut by 0 bases and J by 3 bases, with 9 bases left in between. The CDR3 spans 14 residues. Germline V CDR1 and CDR2: SGHAT, FQNNGV. The DNA for the CDR3 is TGTGCCAGCAGCTTAGAGATAAGCCTCTACGAGCAGTACTTC. Translating it yields CASSLEISLYEQYF.

This clone is a singleton in its sample. The rearrangement links TRBV7-9 to TRBJ2-1; no clear D. V was clipped by 3 bases and J by 2 bases, with 11 bases between them. CDR1 SEHNR and CDR2 FQNEAQ come from the germline V gene (reference sequence). The CDR3 spans 15 residues. The CDR3 DNA is TGTGCCAGCAGCTTGACGACGGTCCCCTACAATGAGCAGTTCTTC. Its translation: CASSLTTVPYNEQFF.

This clone was seen a single time. This chain joins TRBV27 and TRBJ2-3, with TRBD1 as a possible D gene (6 bases). CDR1 is MNHEY and CDR2 is SMNVEV in the germline V gene (reference sequence). This CDR3 has 15 residues. V was shortened by 6 bases and J by 5 bases, with 18 bases between the two germline ends. The CDR3 coding sequence is TGTGCCAGCAGGTCCTCACAGGGCAAGCTAGATACGCAGTATTTT. It encodes CASRSSQGKLDTQYF.

The J gene is TRBJ2-2, the V gene TRBV28, with 7 positions matching TRBD2. J gave up 3 bases and V 2 bases, and 18 bases lay outside the gene matches. Germline V gene data show CDR1 as MDHEN and CDR2 as SYDVKM. The CDR3 is 20 amino acids. CDR3 DNA: TGTGCCAGCAGTTTAACAGCGGGATACGCTCTAGTTACGGACACCGGGGAGCTGTTTTTT. Translating it yields CASSLTAGYALVTDTGELFF.

The chain is built from TRBV27 and TRBJ2-7; no firm D call. V lost 8 bases and J lost 1, with 12 bases in between. Germline CDR1 reads MNHEY; CDR2 reads SMNVEV (reference sequence). The length of the CDR3 is 13 residues. The CDR3 sequence: CASALGLSYEQYF. The CDR3 DNA reads TGTGCCAGCGCCCTCGGTTTGTCCTACGAGCAGTACTTC.

The DNA for the CDR3 is TGCGCCAGCAGTCACTCTGGACAGGGGGCGAGGAATGAGCAGTTCTTC. It specifies CASSHSGQGARNEQFF. The V gene is TRBV23-1, the J gene TRBJ2-1; 11 nucleotides agree with TRBD1. TRBV23-1 counts as an open reading frame of uncertain function. The CDR3 consists of 16 residues. The trim removed 3 bases at V and 7 bases at J, leaving 8 bases unmatched.

The genes are TRBV10-1 and TRBJ2-1, with 11 bases lining up with TRBD2. CDR1 and CDR2 (germline): WNHNN, SYGVQD (reference sequence). The CDR3 length is 17 residues. The ends lost 5 bases at V and 2 bases at J; junction bases unmatched: 8. Here the CDR3 reads CASSFHLAGGPYNEQFF. The CDR3 nucleotides are TGCGCCAGCAGTTTTCACCTAGCGGGAGGACCCTACAATGAGCAGTTCTTC.

This clone showed up just once. The chain recombines TRBV7-9 with TRBJ2-1; TRBD1 is a possible D gene (6 bases). V was clipped by 5 bases and J by 0 bases, with 14 bases between them. Looked up from germline, CDR1 is SEHNR and CDR2 is FQNEAQ (reference sequence). The CDR3 has 16 residues. Here the CDR3 reads CASSLTGYSSYNEQFF. CDR3 in DNA: TGTGCCAGCAGCCTGACAGGTTACAGCTCCTACAATGAGCAGTTCTTC.

The chain uses TRBV11-2 and TRBJ2-5; D perhaps matches TRBD2 (5 bases). This CDR3 has 13 amino acids. Trimming cost V 4 bases and J 5 bases, with 11 bases left between them. Germline V gives CDR1 SGHAT, CDR2 FQNNGV. CDR3 protein: CASSSEDSETQYF. The DNA of the CDR3 is TGTGCCAGCAGCTCGGAGGATTCGGAGACCCAGTACTTC.

This clone appeared once. Additional DNA sequences in this sample encode the identical CDR3. The V and J genes are TRBV27 and TRBJ2-1; no clear D gene. Germline V gives CDR1 MNHEY, CDR2 SMNVEV (reference sequence). Trimming cost V 0 bases and J 0 bases, with 3 bases left between them. CDR3 size: 14 residues. The CDR3, as DNA: TGTGCCAGCAGTTTATCAGGCTCCTACAATGAGCAGTTCTTC. Residues: CASSLSGSYNEQFF.

This chain connects TRBV19 to TRBJ2-1, with D possibly matching TRBD2 (5 bases). V lost 1 base and J lost 4, with 8 bases in between. CDR3 length: 14 amino acids. CDR1 is LNHDA and CDR2 is SQIVND in the germline V gene (reference sequence). CDR3 sequence: CASSIGGLYNEQFF. For the CDR3, the DNA is TGTGCCAGTAGTATAGGCGGGCTTTACAATGAGCAGTTCTTC.

CDR3: CASSPGHLAYEQYF. CDR3 in DNA: TGTGCCAGCAGCCCGGGACACTTAGCCTACGAGCAGTACTTC. The chain carries TRBV6-1 and TRBJ2-5; tentative D call: TRBD1 (6 bases). TRBJ2-7 matches the DNA end more closely, so the J call is doubtful. Germline V gives CDR1 MNHNS, CDR2 SASEGT. The CDR3 contains 14 residues.

J is TRBJ2-1 and V is TRBV7-2, with 8 positions matching TRBD1. Germline trimming cut 4 bases from V and 7 bases from J; bases unmatched to any gene: 12. Germline CDR1 reads SGHTA; CDR2 reads FQGNSA. The CDR3 runs 16 residues. The CDR3 sequence: CASSSPGQVWGNEQFF. In nucleotides, the CDR3 is TGTGCCAGCAGCTCACCGGGACAGGTTTGGGGGAATGAGCAGTTCTTC.

The table lists this clone with a count of one. This CDR3 is CASSYLSYEQYF. The CDR3 nucleotides are TGTGCCAGCAGTTATCTCTCCTACGAGCAGTACTTC. This chain links TRBV7-9 with TRBJ2-7; D gene unclear. The germline gives CDR1 SEHNR, CDR2 FQNEAQ (reference sequence). V lost 6 bases to trimming and J lost 0 bases, with 6 bases between them. CDR3 length: 12 residues.

This clone was seen just once. The chain employs TRBV10-3 and TRBJ2-1, with TRBD2 identical over 7 bases. Losses at the gene ends were 0 bases for V and 7 bases for J; bases not matched to a gene: 3. The germline gives CDR1 ENHRY, CDR2 SYGVKD. The CDR3 consists of 14 residues. CDR3 protein: CAISESSSGNEQFF. The CDR3 bases are TGTGCCATCAGTGAGTCGTCTAGCGGAAATGAGCAGTTCTTC.

This clone was recorded once. This sequence joins TRBV14 and TRBJ1-5; 7 bases line up with TRBD1. Germline assignment: CDR1 SGHDN and CDR2 FVKESK. V dropped 1 base and J dropped 4; count of bases not matched to a gene: 1. The CDR3 covers 14 residues. The CDR3 protein is CASSQGGQNQPQHF. CDR3 sequence (DNA): TGTGCCAGCAGCCAAGGGGGACAGAATCAGCCCCAGCATTTT.

CDR3 residues: CASSLGVSGFDGYTF. The CDR3, as DNA: TGTGCCAGCAGCTTAGGAGTGTCAGGGTTCGATGGCTACACCTTC. J is TRBJ1-2 and V is TRBV7-6; D is perhaps TRBD1 (5 bases). With 1 base removed from V and 6 bases from J, the gap between germline ends came to 15 bases. This CDR3 is 15 amino acids long. Germline V gene sequence: CDR1 SGHVS, CDR2 FNYEAQ. Looking up the rest from reference TRBV7-6 and TRBJ1-2 gives the full variable domain: GAGVSQSPRYKVTKRGQDVALRCDPISGHVSLYWYRQALGQGPEFLTYFNYEAQQDKSGLPNDRFSAERPEGSISTLTIQRTEQRDSAMYRCASSLGVSGFDGYTFGSGTRLTVV.

The CDR3 DNA reads as TGCGCCAGCAGCTTGGCCTGGGGGACAGGGGAGACAGATACGCAGTATTTT. Translated: CASSLAWGTGETDTQYF. The rearrangement links TRBV5-1 to TRBJ2-3, with 10 bases that match TRBD1. The CDR3 runs 17 residues. The junction had 7 bases not matched to a gene; V was cut back by 0 bases and J by 3 bases. The germline V gene has CDR1 SGHRS and CDR2 YFSETQ.

The V and J genes are TRBV29-1 and TRBJ1-2, with TRBD1 as a possible D gene (6 bases). The CDR3 is 15 residues long. The V and J ends lost 5 bases and 3 bases respectively, with 19 bases between them. Germline values: CDR1 SQVTM, CDR2 ANQGSEA. CDR3 in amino acids: CSVHETGAYDYGYTF. For the CDR3, the DNA is TGCAGCGTTCATGAGACAGGCGCCTACGACTATGGCTACACCTTC.

The chain is built from TRBV4-1 and TRBJ2-1, with 10 bases aligning to TRBD2. The CDR3 has 16 amino acids. The J segment lost 5 bases and the V segment lost 4 bases, leaving 8 bases of the junction unmatched. Germline V lookup: CDR1 MGHRA, CDR2 YSYEKL. The CDR3 here is CASSLRLAGTNNEQFF. In DNA form, the CDR3 reads TGCGCCAGCAGCCTCCGACTAGCGGGCACCAACAATGAGCAGTTCTTC.

V and J are TRBV6-5 and TRBJ1-2, with D hard to call. V shed 7 bases and J shed 2 bases, with 11 bases lying between them. The CDR3 extends over 13 amino acids. The V gene's germline CDR1 is MNHEY and CDR2 SVGAGI. For the CDR3, the DNA is TGTGCCAGCACCATAACAGTGAACTATGGCTACACCTTC. Its translation is CASTITVNYGYTF.

The chain combines TRBV6-1 with TRBJ2-1, with D possibly being TRBD1 (5 bases). V was shortened by 2 bases and J by 5 bases, with 13 bases between the two germline ends. Per germline, CDR1 MNHNS and CDR2 SASEGT. The CDR3 is made up of 15 amino acids. Written as DNA, the CDR3 is TGTGCCAGCAGTGAAAACAGGTTAATCAACAATGAGCAGTTCTTC. Translated, it gives CASSENRLINNEQFF.

Here the CDR3 reads CASSQDWGGNEQFF. CDR3 sequence (DNA): TGTGCCAGCAGCCAAGATTGGGGGGGGAATGAGCAGTTCTTC. This rearrangement joins TRBV4-2 to TRBJ2-1; 7 bases agree with TRBD2. The CDR3 totals 14 residues. J lost 7 bases, V lost 0 bases, and 3 bases had no gene match. Germline-derived CDR1 and CDR2 are LGHNA and YNFKEQ.

The rearrangement uses TRBV2 and TRBJ1-2; tentative D call: TRBD1 (6 bases). Between the trimmed V and J ends, which lost 8 bases and 8 bases, there was a span of 21 bases. CDR3 length equals 14 residues. Germline CDR1 SNHLY, CDR2 FYNNEI. CDR3 amino acids: CASHSWGAPNGYTF. DNA of the CDR3: TGTGCCAGCCACTCTTGGGGGGCTCCGAACGGCTACACCTTC.

This clone was seen a single time. The chain's CDR3 is CASERDIEDSPLHF. In DNA, the CDR3 is TGTGCCAGCGAACGGGACATAGAAGATTCACCCCTCCACTTT. The gene calls are TRBV21-1 and TRBJ1-6; whether TRBD1, the table's D call, matches the DNA was not checked. TRBV21-1 is a listed pseudogene. This CDR3 comprises 14 residues.

CDR3 nucleotide sequence: TGTGCCAGCAGCGACAACTTTAGGAACTCCTACAATGAGCAGTTCTTC. Translated, it gives CASSDNFRNSYNEQFF. The rearrangement joins TRBV9 to TRBJ2-1; D remains ambiguous. V dropped 3 bases and J dropped 0 bases, with 13 bases sitting between them. CDR1 and CDR2 (germline): SGDLS, YYNGEE. The CDR3 contains 16 residues.

The chain recombines TRBV7-6 with TRBJ2-7; D remains unclear. Trimming took off 1 base at V and 6 bases at J, with 10 bases between the two ends. There are 13 residues in the CDR3. Germline CDR1 is SGHVS and CDR2 is FNYEAQ. This CDR3 is CASSLGHSGEQYF. CDR3 bases: TGTGCCAGCAGCTTAGGGCACAGTGGCGAGCAGTACTTC.